These T cell receptor beta chains were read from a single sample in a study of circulating and synovial CD4+ cells in juvenile arthritis. Clones were sequenced by immunoSEQ multiplex PCR, and TCRdb holds only the in-frame ones, with some missing. The sample consists of tens of thousands of clones, roughly 96% of them appearing once. The source material was CD4+ T cells from blood. These receptors were collected from a human donor with juvenile idiopathic arthritis. CDR3s include the opening cysteine and the closing phenylalanine or tryptophan. The D gene is left open where the match is weak. The size of a clone is reported for some rows only, either as once, few or many, or as a class for expanded clones.

clone_size,cdr3_length,j_call,d_call,v_call,cdr3_nt,cdr3_aa
-,15,TRBJ2-5,-,TRBV18,TGTGCCAGCTCACCATATAACAGTAGGCAAGAGACCCAGTACTTC,CASSPYNSRQETQYF
-,15,TRBJ1-5,TRBD1,TRBV19,TGTGCCAGTAGTATAAGGGGGCCGGGCAATCAGCCCCAGCATTTT,CASSIRGPGNQPQHF
-,17,TRBJ2-1,TRBD1,TRBV5-4,TGTGCCAGCAGCTTGGGGGGACAGTCGAGCTCCTACAATGAGCAGTTCTTC,CASSLGGQSSSYNEQFF
-,15,TRBJ1-1,-,TRBV5-4,TGTGCCAGCAGCTTGGCGGGGAGAGGGAACACTGAAGCTTTCTTT,CASSLAGRGNTEAFF
-,18,TRBJ1-1,TRBD1,TRBV19,TGTGCCAGTTCGGGACAGTTTTTAACTTCAGAAGGGAGCACTGAAGCTTTCTTT,CASSGQFLTSEGSTEAFF
-,14,TRBJ1-5,-,TRBV6-6,TGTGCCAGCAGGGACGGGGGGGGGAATCAGCCCCAGCATTTT,CASRDGGGNQPQHF
-,16,TRBJ1-3,TRBD1,TRBV7-2,TGTGCCAGCAGCAGACAGGGGTCTTTGGCTGGAAACACCATATATTTT,CASSRQGSLAGNTIYF
-,17,TRBJ1-2,-,TRBV11-2,TGTGCCAGCAGCTCCTTACAGGGCAACCTAAAACAACATGGCTACACCTTC,CASSSLQGNLKQHGYTF
-,14,TRBJ2-3,TRBD1,TRBV27,TGTGCCAGCAGTCCGACAGGGCTCAGGGATACGCAGTATTTT,CASSPTGLRDTQYF
once,14,TRBJ1-1,-,TRBV5-6,TGTGCCAGCAGCCCCGGGAAAATGAACACTGAAGCTTTCTTT,CASSPGKMNTEAFF
once,18,TRBJ2-3,TRBD2,TRBV11-3,TGTGCCAGCAGCTTAGGACTAGCGGAACCCACTAGCACAGATACGCAGTATTTT,CASSLGLAEPTSTDTQYF
-,15,TRBJ2-1,TRBD2,TRBV10-3,TGTGCCATCAGTGAAACTAGCGGGAGGTACAATGAGCAGTTCTTC,CAISETSGRYNEQFF
-,15,TRBJ1-5,TRBD1,TRBV2,TGTGCCAGCAGAGGGACAGGCACGAACGGACAGCCCCAGCATTTT,CASRGTGTNGQPQHF
-,17,TRBJ2-6,TRBD1,TRBV9,TGTGCCAGCAGCGTAGGGAAGGGGGCCCCTGGGGCCAACGTCCTGACTTTC,CASSVGKGAPGANVLTF
-,17,TRBJ2-7,TRBD2,TRBV25-1,TGTGCCAGCAGTGAATCCCGACTAGCGGGATACCAATACGAGCAGTACTTC,CASSESRLAGYQYEQYF
-,15,TRBJ1-4,TRBD1,TRBV4-3,TGCGCCAGCAGCCAGAGGACAGGGGTTACTGAAAAACTGTTTTTT,CASSQRTGVTEKLFF
-,14,TRBJ2-6,TRBD1,TRBV19,TGTGCCACACAGACAGGGTCTGGGGCCAACGTCCTGACTTTC,CATQTGSGANVLTF
-,13,TRBJ2-3,-,TRBV19,TGTGCCAGTAGTACAGGGGTCACAGATACGCAGTATTTT,CASSTGVTDTQYF
-,15,TRBJ2-7,-,TRBV27,TGTGCCAGCAGTTTACCCTGGGACTGGAACTACGAGCAGTACTTC,CASSLPWDWNYEQYF
-,16,TRBJ2-5,TRBD2,TRBV7-8,TGTGCCAGCAGCTCCGGGAGACTAGCGGGAGGAAAGACCCAGTACTTC,CASSSGRLAGGKTQYF
once,13,TRBJ2-2,TRBD1,TRBV6-5,TGTGCCAGCAGTGACAGGGGGCCCGGGGAGCTGTTTTTT,CASSDRGPGELFF
-,21,TRBJ1-6,-,TRBV7-3,TGTGCCAGCAGCTTATCTATCAGGGAACCACCTTTGAGCTCCTATAATTCCCCCCTCCACTTT,CASSLSIREPPLSSYNSPLHF
-,13,TRBJ2-7,TRBD1,TRBV18,TGTGCCAGCTCACCAACAGGGGCCTACGAGCAGTACTTC,CASSPTGAYEQYF
-,16,TRBJ2-2,TRBD1,TRBV5-1,TGCGCCAGCAGCCGCGGACAGGGGGCGAGCACCGGGGAGCTGTTTTTT,CASSRGQGASTGELFF
-,14,TRBJ2-7,-,TRBV14,TGTGCCAGCAGTCGAGCTGGGGCCCACTACGAGCAGTACTTC,CASSRAGAHYEQYF
-,13,TRBJ1-2,-,TRBV5-4,TGTGCCAGCAGCCTGAACGGGAACTATGGCTACACCTTC,CASSLNGNYGYTF
-,14,TRBJ2-2,-,TRBV19,TGTGCCAGTAGTATAGATCTTCACACCGGGGAGCTGTTTTTT,CASSIDLHTGELFF
-,14,TRBJ1-1,TRBD1,TRBV27,TGTGCCAGCAGTTTAAGGACAGGGCGCACTGAAGCTTTCTTT,CASSLRTGRTEAFF
-,15,TRBJ1-5,TRBD1,TRBV10-3,TGTGCCATCAGTGGTCGGACAGGGGCTAATCAGCCCCAGCATTTT,CAISGRTGANQPQHF
-,14,TRBJ2-7,-,TRBV18,TGTGCCAGCTCACCAGGCCGTACCTCCTACGAGCAGTACTTC,CASSPGRTSYEQYF
few,13,TRBJ1-3,-,TRBV6-1,TGTGCCAGCAGGGCGGGGGCTGGAAACACCATATATTTT,CASRAGAGNTIYF
-,21,TRBJ2-1,-,TRBV13,TGTGCCAGCAGCTACACCAGGGGGGCATCATTACTAGGACTTGTTTCGCGTGAGCAGTTCTTC,CASSYTRGASLLGLVSREQFF
-,11,TRBJ1-3,-,TRBV30,TGTGCCTGGGGCAGGGGAAACACCATATATTTT,CAWGRGNTIYF
-,12,TRBJ1-1,-,TRBV7-3,TGTGCCAGCAGCTTCTCCACAGGGGAAGCTTTCTTT,CASSFSTGEAFF
once,14,TRBJ2-7,-,TRBV7-2,TGTGCCAGCAGCTTGCTACAGGCAGGGGTCGAGCAGTACTTC,CASSLLQAGVEQYF
-,15,TRBJ1-3,-,TRBV5-1,TGCGCCAGCAGCTTGACAGGGTACTCTGGAAACACCATATATTTT,CASSLTGYSGNTIYF
-,12,TRBJ1-6,-,TRBV7-8,TGTGCCAGCAGCTTAGCGAACTCCCCCCTCCACTTT,CASSLANSPLHF
-,15,TRBJ2-3,TRBD2,TRBV6-1,TGTGCCAGCAGTGTGGGACTAGCGGGGGGAGATACGCAGTATTTT,CASSVGLAGGDTQYF
-,16,TRBJ2-2,-,TRBV4-3,TGCGCCAGCAGCCAAGATAGCGGTTCAGGCACCGGGGAGCTGTTTTTT,CASSQDSGSGTGELFF
-,16,TRBJ2-5,-,TRBV7-2,TGTGCCAGCAGGTCAGGGAGGCCTGGCCGTCAAGAGACCCAGTACTTC,CASRSGRPGRQETQYF
-,13,TRBJ1-5,TRBD1,TRBV29-1,TGCAGCGTTAAGGGGGCGTCTAGCCAGCCCCAGCATTTT,CSVKGASSQPQHF
-,15,TRBJ1-6,-,TRBV5-4,TGTGCCAGCAGCTTGAGCACAGATTATAATTCACCCCTCCACTTT,CASSLSTDYNSPLHF
-,13,TRBJ1-4,-,TRBV7-9,TGTGCCAGCAGCTTAGGCGGCGGCGAAAAACTGTTTTTT,CASSLGGGEKLFF
-,16,TRBJ2-5,TRBD2,TRBV4-3,TGCGCCAGCAGCCAAGAAGGGCTAGCGGGGGTAGCGACCCAGTACTTC,CASSQEGLAGVATQYF
-,13,TRBJ2-7,-,TRBV28,TGTGCCAGCAGTTTAGGCGGCGGGGACGAGCAGTACTTC,CASSLGGGDEQYF
-,15,TRBJ2-1,-,TRBV7-9,TGTGCCAGCGGGGCCCGGGACCGGGGGTCGGATGAGCAGTTCTTC,CASGARDRGSDEQFF
-,14,TRBJ2-7,TRBD1,TRBV11-2,TGTGCCAGCAGCTTGGGACAGACCGCCTACGAGCAGTACTTC,CASSLGQTAYEQYF
-,11,TRBJ1-2,-,TRBV11-2,TGTGCCAGCAGCTTCAGAGGAGGCTACACCTTC,CASSFRGGYTF
once,14,TRBJ1-1,-,TRBV4-1,TGCGCCAGCAGCCAAGAGACAGGTTACACTGAAGCTTTCTTT,CASSQETGYTEAFF
-,13,TRBJ1-1,TRBD1,TRBV6-1,TGTGCCAGCAGCGAGGGGACAGGGGCTGAAGCTTTCTTT,CASSEGTGAEAFF
-,19,TRBJ2-3,TRBD2,TRBV5-4,TGTGCCAGCAGCTTCGGAAGGGATTCGGCTAGCGGGAGAAAAGATACGCAGTATTTT,CASSFGRDSASGRKDTQYF
-,14,TRBJ1-1,TRBD1,TRBV10-1,TGCGCCAGCAGTCAAACAGGGGCTCGCACTGAAGCTTTCTTT,CASSQTGARTEAFF
-,16,TRBJ2-7,TRBD2,TRBV2,TGTGCCATCTGGACTAGCGGGAGCCCCTCTTCCTACGAGCAGTACTTC,CAIWTSGSPSSYEQYF
-,14,TRBJ1-4,TRBD1,TRBV27,TGTGCCAGCAGTCGGACAGGGGGCATGGAAAAACTGTTTTTT,CASSRTGGMEKLFF
-,16,TRBJ2-4,TRBD2,TRBV4-2,TGTGCCAGCAGCCAGCGGCTAGCGGGGGGATCGGGCATTCAGTACTTC,CASSQRLAGGSGIQYF
once,15,TRBJ1-6,TRBD1,TRBV5-1,TGCGCCAGCAGCAAGGGACAGGGTATGAATTCCCCCCTCCACTTT,CASSKGQGMNSPLHF